This is a list of T cell receptor beta chains from one sample in a study of cytomegalovirus exposure and HLA in healthy donors. The table came from immunoSEQ multiplex PCR; TCRdb's copy has only in-frame clones and leaves some out. Seen here are approximately 220,000 clones, over 60% observed once, and the top ten hold around 15%. Sequencing was done on a sample of PBMCs. These receptors originate from a man aged 40-50 years in good health and CMV-seronegative. CDR3s include the opening cysteine and the closing phenylalanine or tryptophan. The D gene is left open where the match is weak. Size is omitted from some rows. Given values are once, few, many or a class for expanded clones.

len,j_gene,d_gene,v_gene,abundance,CDR3aa,CDR3nt
15,TRBJ2-7,TRBD2,TRBV5-5,.,CASSWEGSQVDEQYF,TGTGCCAGCAGCTGGGAGGGGTCGCAGGTGGACGAGCAGTACTTC
16,TRBJ2-3,TRBD1,TRBV7-9,.,CASSLPGTGREDTQYF,TGTGCCAGCAGCTTACCCGGGACAGGGCGCGAGGATACGCAGTATTTT
15,TRBJ2-5,.,TRBV6-5,.,CASSPGQGGFATQYF,TGTGCCAGCAGTCCCGGACAGGGAGGGTTTGCGACCCAGTACTTC
15,TRBJ2-7,.,TRBV6-1,.,CASSEAPRSSYEQYF,TGTGCCAGCAGTGAAGCGCCAAGGAGCTCCTACGAGCAGTACTTC
14,TRBJ1-5,.,TRBV19,.,CASSIVGDEQPQHF,TGTGCCAGTAGTATAGTCGGGGATGAGCAGCCCCAGCATTTT
15,TRBJ2-1,.,TRBV12-5,.,CASGPLAGAHNEQFF,TGTGCTAGTGGTCCGTTGGCGGGGGCGCACAATGAGCAGTTCTTC
14,TRBJ2-5,.,TRBV5-4,once,CASSLGLEFGTQYF,TGTGCCAGCAGCTTGGGACTAGAATTTGGGACCCAGTACTTC
14,TRBJ1-1,.,TRBV7-8,.,CASSLPGGDTEAFF,TGTGCCAGCAGCTTACCGGGGGGAGACACTGAAGCTTTCTTT
14,TRBJ1-2,.,TRBV4-1,once,CASSQDVADYGYTF,TGCGCCAGCAGCCAAGATGTGGCGGACTATGGCTACACCTTC
15,TRBJ2-7,TRBD2,TRBV9,.,CASSVGTSGVHEQYF,TGTGCCAGCAGCGTAGGTACTAGCGGGGTCCACGAGCAGTACTTC
15,TRBJ2-1,TRBD1,TRBV4-2,once,CASSPPGQGANEQFF,TGTGCCAGCAGCCCTCCGGGACAGGGGGCCAATGAGCAGTTCTTC
15,TRBJ2-7,TRBD1,TRBV5-1,.,CASRLGQGSSYEQYF,TGCGCCAGCAGACTGGGACAGGGGAGCTCCTACGAGCAGTACTTC
14,TRBJ2-7,.,TRBV29-1,.,CSVGYGTSSYEQYF,TGCAGCGTGGGTTACGGTACTAGCTCCTACGAGCAGTACTTC
14,TRBJ1-5,.,TRBV18,.,CASSPYREYQPQHF,TGTGCCAGCTCACCCTACAGGGAGTATCAGCCCCAGCATTTT
16,TRBJ1-2,TRBD1,TRBV19,.,CASSFTGGEANYGYTF,TGTGCCAGTAGTTTTACAGGGGGCGAAGCTAACTATGGCTACACCTTC
13,TRBJ2-7,.,TRBV7-9,.,CSGRRGETYEQYF,TGTTCCGGACGTCGGGGAGAGACCTACGAGCAGTACTTC
17,TRBJ2-5,TRBD2,TRBV27,few,CASRPTLAGGYGETQYF,TGTGCCAGCAGGCCCACTCTAGCGGGGGGGTATGGAGAGACCCAGTACTTC
16,TRBJ2-1,TRBD2,TRBV5-1,.,CASSLASTSGRDEQFF,TGCGCCAGCAGCTTGGCCTCCACTAGCGGGAGGGATGAGCAGTTCTTC
17,TRBJ2-3,.,TRBV5-4,.,CASSPTVQARSTDTQYF,TGTGCCAGCAGCCCGACCGTGCAGGCGCGTAGCACAGATACGCAGTATTTT
14,TRBJ2-7,TRBD1,TRBV13,.,CASSFTSGGQTIDF,TGTGCCAGCAGCTTCACGTCAGGGGGACAGACGATCGATTTC
14,TRBJ2-1,.,TRBV28,.,CASRQLAGGNEQFF,TGTGCCAGCAGACAACTAGCTGGGGGGAATGAGCAGTTCTTC
13,TRBJ1-4,.,TRBV6-5,.,CASSPWTDEKLFF,TGTGCCAGCAGTCCGTGGACAGATGAAAAACTGTTTTTT
15,TRBJ1-6,TRBD1,TRBV2,.,CASRPPGQQNSPLHF,TGTGCCAGCAGACCCCCGGGACAGCAGAATTCACCCCTCCACTTT
13,TRBJ2-1,.,TRBV11-3,few,CASSTRLASEQFF,TGTGCCAGCAGCACCCGCTTAGCCTCTGAGCAGTTCTTC
15,TRBJ1-5,.,TRBV5-1,once,CASRETGISNQPQHF,TGCGCCAGCAGGGAGACGGGGATTAGCAATCAGCCCCAGCATTTT
15,TRBJ1-1,.,TRBV11-2,.,CASSLQVVLGTEAFF,TGTGCCAGCAGCTTACAGGTTGTTTTAGGCACTGAAGCTTTCTTT
14,TRBJ2-7,TRBD1,TRBV7-6,.,CASSLGTGVNEQYF,TGTGCCAGCAGCCTAGGGACAGGGGTGAACGAGCAGTACTTC
14,TRBJ1-1,TRBD1,TRBV9,.,CASNQGQGNAEAFF,TGTGCCAGCAACCAGGGACAGGGGAATGCTGAAGCTTTCTTT
14,TRBJ2-3,.,TRBV7-2,.,CASSFSPYTDTQYF,TGTGCCAGCAGCTTTTCCCCGTACACAGATACGCAGTATTTT
16,TRBJ1-1,.,TRBV7-3,once,CASSLTGAGPLGEAFF,TGTGCCAGCAGCTTAACAGGGGCAGGGCCATTGGGTGAAGCTTTCTTT
15,TRBJ2-5,.,TRBV7-9,.,CASTETTVLGETQYF,TGTGCCAGCACCGAGACGACAGTCCTGGGGGAGACCCAGTACTTC
12,TRBJ2-2,.,TRBV28,.,CASSNGGGELFF,TGTGCCAGCAGTAATGGAGGCGGGGAGCTGTTTTTT
11,TRBJ1-2,.,TRBV7-9,.,CASGTGHGYTF,TGTGCCAGCGGTACAGGTCATGGCTACACCTTC
14,TRBJ1-2,TRBD1,TRBV5-1,.,CASSSYTGGNGYTF,TGCGCCAGCAGCTCCTATACAGGGGGCAATGGCTACACCTTC
14,TRBJ2-3,.,TRBV9,.,CASSGTSLPDTQYF,TGTGCCAGCAGCGGCACTAGTCTCCCAGATACGCAGTATTTT
14,TRBJ2-7,.,TRBV19,once,CASSIDQAWDEQYF,TGTGCCAGTAGTATAGATCAGGCGTGGGACGAGCAGTACTTC
17,TRBJ2-1,TRBD1,TRBV7-3,once,CASSPPVGQGSYNEQFF,TGTGCCAGCAGCCCCCCCGTGGGACAGGGGAGCTACAATGAGCAGTTCTTC
15,TRBJ2-1,TRBD2,TRBV7-2,.,CASSSHGLARDEQFF,TGTGCCAGCAGCTCCCACGGACTAGCAAGGGATGAGCAGTTCTTC
13,TRBJ1-1,.,TRBV6-5,.,CATYREKGTEAFF,TGTGCCACCTACCGGGAAAAGGGCACTGAAGCTTTCTTT
14,TRBJ1-2,TRBD1,TRBV7-8,.,CASASGTGIYGYTF,TGTGCCAGCGCCTCCGGGACAGGGATCTATGGCTACACCTTC
14,TRBJ2-5,.,TRBV27,few,CASSLTSGEETQYF,TGTGCCAGCAGTTTAACCAGCGGAGAAGAGACCCAGTACTTC
12,TRBJ2-7,.,TRBV29-1,.,CSVEGSGYEQYF,TGCAGCGTTGAAGGGTCAGGCTACGAGCAGTACTTC
14,TRBJ2-3,.,TRBV2,.,CASSEQVKGDTQYF,TGTGCCAGCAGTGAGCAGGTCAAAGGAGATACGCAGTATTTT
15,TRBJ1-5,.,TRBV4-3,.,CASSQDRAGRQPQHF,TGCGCCAGCAGCCAAGATCGGGCAGGGAGGCAGCCCCAGCATTTT
13,TRBJ2-7,.,TRBV27,few,CASSESTAYEQYF,TGTGCCAGCAGTGAATCAACAGCCTACGAGCAGTACTTC
14,TRBJ2-7,.,TRBV30,once,CAWSVPGQGYEQYF,TGTGCCTGGAGTGTACCCGGGCAGGGCTACGAGCAGTACTTC